This T cell receptor (beta chain) was identified during a study of long-term antiretroviral therapy in people with HIV. Samples were assayed with immunoSEQ v3.0 at survey level. Sequencing was performed with immunoSEQ multiplex PCR; in TCRdb, only in-frame clones are kept and a portion is missing. Counted here are 25,000 to 30,000 clones, roughly 89% occurring once; the ten biggest clones make up roughly 3.9%. This CDR3 is 12 amino acids long. The V and J ends lost 6 bases and 7 bases respectively, with 12 bases between them. The V gene's germline CDR1 is MNHEY and CDR2 SMNVEV (reference sequence). The chain has TRBV27 and TRBJ1-1; perhaps TRBD1 as D (6 bases). Sequenced material: unsorted PBMCs, taken 1.8 years after starting antiretroviral therapy. This TCR came from a woman between 18 and 29 years old with HIV. CDR3 in amino acids: CASRGTGSEAFF. The DNA of the CDR3 is TGTGCCAGCAGGGGAACAGGGAGTGAAGCTTTCTTT.